Shown below are 26 T cell receptor beta chains from a single sample sequenced in a study of breast tumors, draining lymph nodes, adjacent tissues. TCRdb independently ran MiXCR on the multiplex PCR reads; one entry per CDR3 protein. There are 190,000 or so distinct CDR3 sequences in the sample; approximately 33% occur only once, and roughly 4% lies in the top ten. Breast cancer patients provided tissue from their axillary draining lymph nodes. The specimen sequenced was axillary lymph node tissue. These receptors originate from a female donor with breast cancer. Some clones in this sample may be carry-over from other donors' samples.

There are many counts of this clonotype. The chain is built from TRBV6-2 or TRBV6-3 and TRBJ1-3; D ambiguous. The CDR3 consists of 15 residues. CDR1 MNHEY and CDR2 SVGEGT come from the germline V gene. Trimming cost V 2 bases and J 4 bases, with 12 bases left between them. The CDR3 region is CASSYLGSAGNTIYF. The CDR3 DNA sequence: TGTGCCAGCAGTTACCTGGGATCTGCGGGAAACACCATATATTTT.

The chain employs TRBV12-3 or TRBV12-4 and TRBJ2-5, with 9 positions matching TRBD1. V shed 5 bases, J shed 5 bases, and the junction held 6 bases outside the gene matches. The CDR3 is made up of 14 amino acids. Written as DNA, the CDR3 is TGTGCCAGCAGTAAAGGGACAGGGAAGGAGACCCAGTACTTC. Encoded protein: CASSKGTGKETQYF.

This clonotype has a count of ten or more. This chain joins TRBV5-8 and TRBJ2-5; 9 bases match TRBD1. V lost 4 bases to trimming and J lost 1 base; unmatched junction nucleotides: 8. Germline CDR1 SGHTS, CDR2 YDEGEE. The CDR3 length is 16 residues. The CDR3 DNA reads TGTGCCAGCAGCCCAACAGGGGGCGAGGGCCAAGAGACCCAGTACTTC. It yields the protein CASSPTGGEGQETQYF.

The rearrangement uses TRBV24-1 and TRBJ2-1; 10 bases are a match to TRBD2. V lost 4 bases to trimming and J lost 7 bases; unmatched junction nucleotides: 3. Germline values: CDR1 KGHDR, CDR2 SFDVKD. This CDR3 region has 14 residues. In DNA, the CDR3 is TGTGCCACCAGTGAACCTAGCGGGAGTAATGAGCAGTTCTTC. This encodes CATSEPSGSNEQFF.

In its sample, this clonotype was seen a few times. The rearrangement links TRBV19 to TRBJ1-5; D is uncertain. The CDR3 is made up of 15 amino acids. Germline loops: CDR1 LNHDA, CDR2 SQIVND (reference sequence). Trimming left V 4 bases short and J 11 bases short, with 21 bases between. The CDR3 sequence: CASSKWAGRQETQHF. The DNA of the CDR3 is TGTGCCAGTAGTAAGTGGGCAGGACGGCAAGAGACCCAGCATTTT.

This clonotype has ten or more counts. V and J are TRBV30 and TRBJ2-7; D tentatively fits TRBD1 or TRBD2 (6 bases each). The CDR3 has 14 amino acids. The germline V and J ends were trimmed by 3 bases and 2 bases, with 14 bases remaining between them. The germline V gene encodes CDR1 GTSNPN and CDR2 SVGIG (reference sequence). The CDR3 nucleotides read TGTGCCTGGAGGGGGGGCGGGAATCCCTACGAGCAGTACTTC. Its protein product is CAWRGGGNPYEQYF.

This clonotype occurred many times. The chain carries TRBV2 and TRBJ1-3; D ambiguous. The CDR3 covers 14 residues. Germline V lookup: CDR1 SNHLY, CDR2 FYNNEI. Trimming took off 5 bases at V and 0 bases at J, with 8 bases between the two ends. CDR3 region: CASSPGHSGNTIYF. DNA of the CDR3: TGTGCCAGCAGTCCAGGCCACTCTGGAAACACCATATATTTT.

This sequence joins TRBV30 and TRBJ1-2, with 8 bases that match TRBD1. The ends lost 0 bases at V and 7 bases at J; junction bases unmatched: 10. The CDR3 spans 15 residues. Germline V gives CDR1 GTSNPN, CDR2 SVGIG (reference sequence). CDR3 in DNA: TGTGCCTGGAGTGTACGGGGCAGGGGGCTTCTTGGCTACACCTTC. Translated, it gives CAWSVRGRGLLGYTF.

The chain carries TRBV7-3 and TRBJ1-2, with no clear D. V was pared by 1 base and J by 0 bases, with 24 bases between. This CDR3 is 20 amino acids long. Germline values: CDR1 SGHTA, CDR2 FQGTGA. The CDR3 protein is CASSLSRVAIFLCANYGYTF. The CDR3 nucleotides are TGTGCCAGCAGCTTAAGTAGAGTGGCTATATTCTTATGTGCTAACTATGGCTACACCTTC.

This clonotype was recorded a few times. The chain joins TRBV20-1 to TRBJ2-1; 10 nucleotides align to TRBD2. The CDR3 is 13 amino acids. Germline CDR1 and CDR2: DFQATT and SNEGSKA (reference sequence). With V trimmed by 3 bases and J by 9 bases, 5 bases remained unmatched. For the CDR3, the DNA is TGCAGTGCTAGGGGGACTAGCGTCGGTGAGCAGTTCTTC. It specifies CSARGTSVGEQFF.

There are many counts of this clonotype. The rearrangement joins TRBV20-1 to TRBJ2-7; perhaps TRBD1 as D (5 bases). There are 12 residues in the CDR3. Germline CDR1 reads DFQATT; CDR2 reads SNEGSKA (reference sequence). With 3 bases removed from V and 0 bases from J, the gap between germline ends came to 6 bases. CDR3 amino acids: CSARDNSYEQYF. The CDR3 DNA reads as TGCAGTGCTAGGGACAACTCCTACGAGCAGTACTTC.

This clonotype was seen at least ten times. The chain couples TRBV6-6 to TRBJ1-5, with 8 bases fitting TRBD1. Germline-derived CDR1 and CDR2 are MNHNY and SVGAGI (reference sequence). Trimming at V came to 8 bases and at J to 7 bases, leaving 7 bases not matched to a gene. The CDR3 runs to 13 residues. The CDR3 protein is CASVTGAGQPQHF. DNA of the CDR3: TGTGCCAGCGTGACAGGGGCCGGACAGCCCCAGCATTTT.

Note on this clonotype: A much larger clone lies one base from this, so it may be a read error. V usage is TRBV2 and J usage is TRBJ1-2, with TRBD1 identical over 8 bases. The CDR3 extends over 15 amino acids. Germline CDR1 and CDR2: SNHLY and FYNNEI. V was clipped by 8 bases and J by 4 bases; unmatched bases: 12. The CDR3 here is CASGARTGILYGYTF. CDR3 in DNA: TGTGCCAGCGGTGCTCGGACAGGGATACTCTATGGCTACACCTTC.

V gene TRBV6-2 or TRBV6-3 combines with J gene TRBJ2-1, with 11 bases matching TRBD2. Trimming cost V 1 base and J 1 base; bases outside gene matches: 3. Germline CDR1 reads MNHEY; CDR2 reads SVGEGT. The CDR3 contains 17 residues. CDR3 in amino acids: CASSYLVAGGSYNEQFF. In DNA form, the CDR3 reads TGTGCCAGCAGTTACTTGGTAGCGGGAGGGTCCTACAATGAGCAGTTCTTC.

This clonotype has a count of ten or more. The V gene is TRBV18, the J gene TRBJ2-3; D gene ambiguous. Trimming removed 8 bases from V and 6 bases from J, with 9 bases in between. Germline-derived CDR1 and CDR2 are KGHSH and LQKENI. There are 11 residues in the CDR3. The CDR3 DNA is TGTGCCAGCAGCCCCGAGGATACGCAGTATTTT. It is translated as CASSPEDTQYF. Using reference TRBV18 and TRBJ2-3 for the parts outside the CDR3, the full variable domain is NAGVMQNPRHLVRRRGQEARLRCSPMKGHSHVYWYRQLPEEGLKFMVYLQKENIIDESGMPKERFSAEFPKEGPSILRIQQVVRGDSAAYFCASSPEDTQYFGPGTRLTVL.

This clonotype was counted only a few times. The rearrangement joins TRBV6-5 to TRBJ2-3; D not certain. Between the trimmed V and J ends, which lost 5 bases and 7 bases, there was a span of 10 bases. Germline V lookup: CDR1 MNHEY, CDR2 SVGAGI. This CDR3 comprises 12 residues. CDR3 bases: TGTGCCAGCAGTCCGGTCGCCTATACGCAGTATTTT. Its translation: CASSPVAYTQYF.

As for this clonotype: Since a much larger clone is just one base distant, this may be a read error. The rearrangement links TRBV18 to TRBJ1-5; D call uncertain. CDR1 and CDR2 from the germline V gene are KGHSH and LQKENI. This CDR3 region has 13 residues. V lost 2 bases and J 4 bases, leaving 6 bases between the germline ends. CDR3 nucleotides: TGTGCCAGCTCACCAGAAGCTAATCAGCCCCAGCATTTT. Its translation: CASSPEANQPQHF.

This clonotype was counted ten times or more. The chain carries TRBV29-1 and TRBJ2-1, with TRBD2 matching 9 bases. Trimming took 1 base from V and 13 from J; bases not matched to a gene: 8. Germline CDR1 is SQVTM and CDR2 is ANQGSEA. The CDR3 loop spans 13 amino acids. For the CDR3, the DNA is TGCAGCGTTGAAGCTGACGGCGGGAGGGTACAGTTCTTC. Its translation is CSVEADGGRVQFF.

This clonotype was counted many times. This chain connects TRBV12-3 or TRBV12-4 to TRBJ2-1, with TRBD2 matching over 8 bases. Germline trimming cut 2 bases from V and 8 bases from J; bases unmatched to any gene: 14. The CDR3 consists of 17 residues. The CDR3 nucleotides are TGTGCCAGCAGTTTATCGGGACTAGGTAGGTTGGTGGATGAGCAGTTCTTC. Protein product: CASSLSGLGRLVDEQFF.

Comment on this clonotype: A read error may be the cause here, since a much bigger clone is one base away. CDR3 region: CASSLELSSTDTQYF. CDR3 in DNA: TGTGCCAGCAGCTTGGAGCTGTCGAGCACAGATACGCAGTATTTT. The chain uses TRBV5-5 and TRBJ2-3; unclear D gene. This CDR3 comprises 15 residues. The V gene's germline CDR1 is SGHKS and CDR2 YYEKEE (reference sequence). Trimming cost V 0 bases and J 0 bases, with 8 bases left between them.

This clonotype was picked up a small number of times. The chain links TRBV18 to TRBJ1-4, with 7 bases identical to TRBD1. V lost 5 bases to trimming and J lost 5 bases; unmatched junction nucleotides: 5. This CDR3 has 14 amino acids. The V gene's germline CDR1 is KGHSH and CDR2 LQKENI. CDR3 sequence (DNA): TGTGCCAGCTCAGGACAGGACAGGAATGAAAAACTGTTTTTT. This encodes CASSGQDRNEKLFF.

CDR3 bases: TGTGCCAGCAGCTTAGGTCAGGCTCAGCCCCAGCATTTT. It encodes CASSLGQAQPQHF. The rearrangement links TRBV7-2 to TRBJ1-5; D gene uncertain. The ends were cut back, 1 base at V and 6 bases at J, with 7 bases in the middle. Germline lookup yields CDR1 SGHTA and CDR2 FQGNSA. The CDR3 has 13 residues.

This clonotype was picked up many times. The chain uses TRBV15 and TRBJ2-7; D is possibly TRBD1 or TRBD2 (6 bases each). V dropped 5 bases and J dropped 2 bases, with 13 bases sitting between them. The CDR3 spans 14 residues. CDR1 and CDR2 (germline): LNHNV, YYDKDF (reference sequence). CDR3 DNA sequence: TGTGCCACCAGCCTCCGGAGGGGGGCCTACGAGCAGTACTTC. Amino acid sequence: CATSLRRGAYEQYF.

The J gene is TRBJ2-5, the V gene TRBV2; 14 bases line up with TRBD2. The CDR3 extends over 16 amino acids. V dropped 6 bases and J dropped 5; count of bases not matched to a gene: 8. Germline V lookup: CDR1 SNHLY, CDR2 FYNNEI. This CDR3 reads CASRLTSGGARETQYF. The CDR3, as DNA: TGTGCCAGCAGGTTGACTAGCGGGGGGGCCCGGGAGACCCAGTACTTC.

This clonotype was observed a few times. This may stem from a read error, because a much larger clone lies one nucleotide away. The chain recombines TRBV6-2 or TRBV6-3 with TRBJ2-5, with D uncertain. CDR3 length: 9 residues. Germline loops: CDR1 MNHEY, CDR2 SVGEGT. Trimming took off 6 bases at V and 6 bases at J, with 2 bases between the two ends. The CDR3: CASRQTQYF. DNA of the CDR3: TGTGCCAGCAGGCAGACCCAGTACTTC.

This clonotype has ten or more counts. V is TRBV7-9 and J is TRBJ2-7; possible D gene TRBD2, 6 bases. This CDR3 has 14 residues. The V end was cut by 3 bases, the J end by 5 bases, with 14 bases between. CDR1 is SEHNR and CDR2 is FQNEAQ in the germline V gene (reference sequence). CDR3 nucleotide sequence: TGTGCCAGCAGCTTCGTGGGCAGGGAGGACGAGCAGTACTTC. Its translation: CASSFVGREDEQYF.